The entry below gives a single T cell receptor (beta chain) sequence along with its context. The antigen is not known. V lost 4 bases and J lost 4, with 10 bases in between. CDR1 is LNHDA and CDR2 is SQIVND in the germline V gene (reference sequence). The CDR3 consists of 13 residues. These data come from a study of CD8+ T cells in alopecia areata. In each case, RNA was isolated and then reverse transcribed into cDNA as the sequencing template. Clones were read by immunoSEQ multiplex PCR, and TCRdb kept only the in-frame ones, dropping some. The sample yields approximately 140,000 clones, around 87% seen once. Findings of the study overall: A great number of expanded lesional clones endured in scalp and blood during tofacitinib.

Stated treatment: oral pan-JAK inhibitor, 5-10 mg twice daily. The receptor was isolated from a human donor with alopecia areata. The chain couples TRBV19 to TRBJ1-2; D gene unclear. The sequencing here drew on CD8+ T cells sorted from blood, taken at week 4, from a patient treated with tofacitinib. CDR3 DNA sequence: TGTGCCAGTAGTAGCCTCGGGATCTATGGCTACACCTTC. As protein: CASSSLGIYGYTF.